This TCR beta chain was sequenced during a study of OX40 agonist ivuxolimab in advanced cancers. Broader study findings: On average, CD8+ T cells showed a greater number of expanded clones than CD4+.

There are 16 residues in the CDR3. Germline values: CDR1 SGHTS, CDR2 YDEGEE. V lost 4 bases, J lost 2 bases, and 15 bases lay in between. Profiling relied on immunoSEQ multiplex PCR, and the TCRdb table lists in-frame clones only, not all of them. Here the sample spans tens of thousands of clones, 85% to 90% being singletons. As regards this clone: Its antigen is undetermined.

The gene calls are TRBV5-8 and TRBJ1-4, with D hard to call. The source was CD4+ or CD8+ T cells sorted from blood, collected in a trial of the OX40 agonist ivuxolimab. This TCR was sampled from an adult with an advanced solid tumor such as melanoma, head and neck, liver or kidney cancer. This CDR3 is CASSPYRSTTNEKLFF. The CDR3 nucleotides read TGTGCCAGCAGCCCGTACCGGTCGACGACTAATGAAAAACTGTTTTTT.